The present TCR beta chain was sequenced within a study of identical twins. Study-wide results and caveats: Model-predicted out-of-frame TCR alpha sharing fell below observed values in monozygotic twins.

CDR1 is SGHTA, CDR2 FQGNSA, per germline. V was shortened by 4 bases and J by 6 bases, with 12 bases between the two germline ends. The CDR3 sequence is 13 residues long. Template switching added a universal primer site, and cDNA bore unique molecular identifiers. From the 5' RACE reads, TCRdb called clonotypes with MiXCR, one entry per CDR3 protein. The table includes fewer than 650,000 distinct CDR3 sequences, 9% to 10% detected once. As to this clonotype: Its specificity is unknown.

The same specimen was also included in a second study, on yellow fever vaccine responses in identical twins.

This TCR derives from a woman younger than 30 in good health. The sequenced sample consisted of PBMCs. The chain couples TRBV7-2 to TRBJ1-1; D gene unclear. CDR3 DNA sequence: TGTGCCAGCAGCTCAACGACGATCCCTGAAGCTTTCTTT. It codes for CASSSTTIPEAFF.